The present T cell receptor beta chain was sequenced within a study of identical twins. Each CDR3 protein gets one entry after TCRdb re-called the 5' RACE reads with MiXCR. The sample comprises around 530,000 distinct CDR3 sequences, roughly 15% of which are singletons, and roughly 0.46% rests with the top ten. Note on this clonotype: Its antigen is currently unknown.

Findings and caveats of the study: Conclusions rested on cross-sectional statistics rather than following the same donors. Weaker excess twin sharing was seen among beta out-of-frame sequences.

The sample also formed part of further work on yellow fever vaccine responses in identical twins.

Sequencing was done on a sample of CD4+ T cells sorted from blood. The TCR originated in a woman aged 18-29 years in good health.

As DNA, the CDR3 is TGTGCCAGCAGTTTATCGGTAGCGGGAGGCCCCAATGAGCAGTTCTTC. Protein sequence: CASSLSVAGGPNEQFF. The chain combines TRBV12-3 or TRBV12-4 with TRBJ2-1; 10 nucleotides line up with TRBD2. The V segment lost 2 bases and the J segment 6 bases; nucleotides outside the gene matches: 7. This CDR3 has 16 amino acids.